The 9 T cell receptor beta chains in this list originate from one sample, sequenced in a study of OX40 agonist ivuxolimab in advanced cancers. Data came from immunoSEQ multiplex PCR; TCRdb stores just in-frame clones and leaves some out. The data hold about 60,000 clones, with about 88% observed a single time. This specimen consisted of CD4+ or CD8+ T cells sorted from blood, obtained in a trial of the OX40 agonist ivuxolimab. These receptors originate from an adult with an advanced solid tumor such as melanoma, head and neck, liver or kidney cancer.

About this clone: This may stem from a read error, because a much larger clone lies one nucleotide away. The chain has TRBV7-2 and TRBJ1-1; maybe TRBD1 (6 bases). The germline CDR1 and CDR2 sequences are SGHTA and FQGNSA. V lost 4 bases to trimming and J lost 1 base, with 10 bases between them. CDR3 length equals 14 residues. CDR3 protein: CASSSDRRNTEAFF. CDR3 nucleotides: TGTGCCAGCAGCTCAGACAGGCGGAACACTGAAGCTTTCTTT.

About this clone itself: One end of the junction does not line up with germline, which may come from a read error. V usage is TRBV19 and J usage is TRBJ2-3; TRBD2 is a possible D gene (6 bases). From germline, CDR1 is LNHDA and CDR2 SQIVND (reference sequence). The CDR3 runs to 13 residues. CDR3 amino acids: CATGRGSRDTQYF. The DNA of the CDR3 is TGTGCCACCGGGCGGGGCAGCAGAGATACGCAGTATTTT.

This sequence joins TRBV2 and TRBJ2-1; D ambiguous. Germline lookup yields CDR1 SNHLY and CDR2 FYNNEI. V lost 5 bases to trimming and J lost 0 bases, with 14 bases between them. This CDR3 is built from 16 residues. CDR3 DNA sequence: TGTGCCAGCAGTCCACGTGGCGCGAGCTCCTACAATGAGCAGTTCTTC. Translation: CASSPRGASSYNEQFF.

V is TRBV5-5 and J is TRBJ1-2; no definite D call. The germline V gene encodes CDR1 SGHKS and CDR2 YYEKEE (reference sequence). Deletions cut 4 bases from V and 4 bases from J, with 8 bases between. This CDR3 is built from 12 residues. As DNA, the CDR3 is TGTGCCAGCAGCCGCTCGGGCTATGGCTACACCTTC. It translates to CASSRSGYGYTF.

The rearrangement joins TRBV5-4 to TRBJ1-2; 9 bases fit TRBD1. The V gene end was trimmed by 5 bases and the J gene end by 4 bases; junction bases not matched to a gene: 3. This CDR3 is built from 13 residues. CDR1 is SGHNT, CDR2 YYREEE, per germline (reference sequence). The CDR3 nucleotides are TGTGCCAGCAGGGGACAGGGTCTCTATGGCTACACCTTC. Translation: CASRGQGLYGYTF.

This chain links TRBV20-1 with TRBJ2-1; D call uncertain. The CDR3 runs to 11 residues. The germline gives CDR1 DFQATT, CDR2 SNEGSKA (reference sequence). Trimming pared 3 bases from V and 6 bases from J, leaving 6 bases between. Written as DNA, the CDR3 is TGCAGTGCTAGGTTTTCCAATGAGCAGTTCTTC. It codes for CSARFSNEQFF.

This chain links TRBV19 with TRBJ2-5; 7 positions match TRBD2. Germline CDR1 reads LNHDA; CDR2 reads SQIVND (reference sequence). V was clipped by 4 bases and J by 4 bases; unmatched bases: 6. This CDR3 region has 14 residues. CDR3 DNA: TGTGCCAGTAGTAGCGGGGGAGTGGGAGAGACCCAGTACTTC. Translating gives CASSSGGVGETQYF.

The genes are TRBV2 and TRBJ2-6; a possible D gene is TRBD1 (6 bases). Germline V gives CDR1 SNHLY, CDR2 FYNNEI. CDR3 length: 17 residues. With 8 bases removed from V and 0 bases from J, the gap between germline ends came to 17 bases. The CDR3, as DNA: TGTGCCAGCGGGTTTCGAACAGGGCCCTCTGGGGCCAACGTCCTGACTTTC. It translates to CASGFRTGPSGANVLTF.

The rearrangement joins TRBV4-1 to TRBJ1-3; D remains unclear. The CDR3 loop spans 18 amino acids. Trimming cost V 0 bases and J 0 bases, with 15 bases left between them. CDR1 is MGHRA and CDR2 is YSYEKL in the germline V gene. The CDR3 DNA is TGCGCCAGCAGCCAAGAACAGCAACGCAGGTACTCTGGAAACACCATATATTTT. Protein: CASSQEQQRRYSGNTIYF.